Below are 20 T cell receptor beta chains sequenced from a single sample in a study of T-cell reconstitution after alpha-beta-depleted transplantation in children. The TCRbeta library incorporated unique molecular identifiers. TCRdb analysed the PCR reads with MiXCR anew, one entry per CDR3 protein. This table has 300,000 to 400,000 distinct CDR3 sequences, more than 20% appearing once. The sample in question was PBMCs, mostly from graft donor cells, obtained 180 days after TCRalphabeta/CD19-depleted stem cell transplant. The receptors originated from a male patient younger than 18 who had a stem cell transplant for acute lymphoblastic leukemia, so the T cells may come from the graft donor.

The gene calls are TRBV4-2 and TRBJ2-7; possible D gene TRBD2, 6 bases. The V gene lost 0 bases and the J gene lost 0 bases, with 21 bases spanning the gap. Germline-derived CDR1 and CDR2 are LGHNA and YNFKEQ. The CDR3 runs 19 residues. The CDR3 spells CASSQDPRDWTPSSYEQYF. CDR3 nucleotides: TGTGCCAGCAGCCAAGATCCCCGGGACTGGACCCCGAGCTCCTACGAGCAGTACTTC.

The chain has TRBV5-4 and TRBJ1-2; possible D gene TRBD1, 5 bases. V lost 4 bases and J lost 5, with 21 bases in between. Germline V lookup: CDR1 SGHNT, CDR2 YYREEE (reference sequence). The CDR3 has 16 amino acids. The CDR3 DNA reads TGTGCCAGCAGCACCCCTGGACGGGGCAAGAGTTATGGCTACACCTTC. Its protein is CASSTPGRGKSYGYTF.

The chain employs TRBV7-9 and TRBJ2-2; D perhaps matches TRBD2 (5 bases). Between the trimmed V and J ends, which lost 2 bases and 7 bases, there was a span of 11 bases. Germline V gives CDR1 SEHNR, CDR2 FQNEAQ (reference sequence). This CDR3 has 14 amino acids. The CDR3 spells CASSLSLGDGELFF. The CDR3 region has the DNA TGTGCCAGCAGCTTATCTTTGGGAGACGGGGAGCTGTTTTTT.

The V call is TRBV7-2, the J call TRBJ2-7; the D gene is possibly TRBD2 (6 bases). The CDR3 has 16 amino acids. The V end was cut by 8 bases, the J end by 0 bases, with 20 bases between. Germline CDR1 and CDR2: SGHTA and FQGNSA. CDR3 bases: TGTGCCAGCTCCCTAGAAGCGGGCCTGATCTCCTACGAGCAGTACTTC. Its translation is CASSLEAGLISYEQYF.

This clonotype was seen more than once but under ten times. The chain links TRBV7-3 to TRBJ2-5; 8 bases match TRBD2. V lost 5 bases, J lost 6 bases, and 11 bases stayed unmatched. CDR1 is SGHTA, CDR2 FQGTGA, per germline. The CDR3 covers 15 residues. This CDR3 reads CASSPISGSMKTQYF. The DNA of the CDR3 is TGTGCCAGCAGCCCCATAAGCGGGAGTATGAAGACCCAGTACTTC.

The CDR3 nucleotides are TGCGCCAGCAGCCAAGATCCCCTAGCGGTACCCATTCAAGAGACCCAGTACTTC. It encodes CASSQDPLAVPIQETQYF. V is TRBV4-1 and J is TRBJ2-5, with 7 bases that match TRBD2. Germline V gene data show CDR1 as MGHRA and CDR2 as YSYEKL. This CDR3 region has 18 residues. V dropped 0 bases and J dropped 2; count of bases not matched to a gene: 12.

This clonotype occurred a few times. This chain links TRBV7-2 with TRBJ2-2; TRBD2 matches 8 bases. V lost 5 bases, J lost 2 bases, and 4 bases stayed unmatched. This CDR3 spans 15 amino acids. Germline loops: CDR1 SGHTA, CDR2 FQGNSA. The DNA for the CDR3 is TGTGCCAGCAGCCCTGGGACTAGAAACACCGGGGAGCTGTTTTTT. This codes for CASSPGTRNTGELFF.

The J gene is TRBJ2-1, the V gene TRBV12-3 or TRBV12-4; no clear D gene. The CDR3 totals 13 residues. V was cut by 8 bases and J by 2 bases, with 10 bases left in between. CDR3 DNA sequence: TGTGCCAGCCCCGACTTTCCCTACAATGAGCAGTTCTTC. Its protein is CASPDFPYNEQFF.

The chain recombines TRBV11-2 with TRBJ1-4; D is perhaps TRBD1 (6 bases). Trimming removed 3 bases at V and 4 bases at J, with 12 bases between. Germline V gene data show CDR1 as SGHAT and CDR2 as FQNNGV. This CDR3 contains 15 residues. CDR3 amino acids: CASSFTQGLNEKLFF. The CDR3 DNA sequence: TGTGCCAGCAGCTTTACTCAGGGGCTTAATGAAAAACTGTTTTTT.

V and J are TRBV6-5 and TRBJ1-4; D gene unclear. Between the trimmed V and J ends, which lost 3 bases and 0 bases, there was a span of 5 bases. Germline V gives CDR1 MNHEY, CDR2 SVGAGI. The CDR3 has 14 amino acids. CDR3 protein: CASSYSATNEKLFF. Written as DNA, the CDR3 is TGTGCCAGCAGTTATTCGGCAACTAATGAAAAACTGTTTTTT.

This clonotype was observed a handful of times. The rearrangement joins TRBV9 to TRBJ2-2; 8 positions agree with TRBD2. Germline V gene data show CDR1 as SGDLS and CDR2 as YYNGEE. Losses at the gene ends were 3 bases for V and 7 bases for J; bases not matched to a gene: 8. The CDR3 consists of 15 residues. The CDR3 nucleotides are TGTGCCAGCAGCGCTCAGACTAGCGTCGGCGGGGAGCTGTTTTTT. Amino acid sequence: CASSAQTSVGGELFF. The full variable domain, completed using reference TRBV9 and TRBJ2-2, is DSGVTQTPKHLITATGQRVTLRCSPRSGDLSVYWYQQSLDQGLQFLIQYYNGEERAKGNILERFSAQQFPDLHSELNLSSLELGDSALYFCASSAQTSVGGELFFGEGSRLTVL.

The chain couples TRBV24-1 to TRBJ2-1; 10 bases fit TRBD2. There are 14 residues in the CDR3. The germline gives CDR1 KGHDR, CDR2 SFDVKD. V lost 5 bases, J lost 8 bases, and 5 bases stayed unmatched. The DNA for the CDR3 is TGTGCCACCAGTGGTCCTAGCGGGAGTGATGAGCAGTTCTTC. Its protein product is CATSGPSGSDEQFF.

This clonotype was observed once. The chain employs TRBV2 and TRBJ2-3; 9 positions agree with TRBD2. CDR3 length: 16 residues. V dropped 7 bases and J dropped 7; count of bases not matched to a gene: 15. Germline lookup yields CDR1 SNHLY and CDR2 FYNNEI. The CDR3 region is CASKPSLAGPHHTQYF. In DNA, the CDR3 is TGTGCCAGCAAACCTAGTCTAGCGGGGCCCCACCATACGCAGTATTTT.

The J gene is TRBJ2-2, the V gene TRBV20-1; D unclear. CDR3 length: 15 amino acids. Germline assignment: CDR1 DFQATT and CDR2 SNEGSKA (reference sequence). Trimming stripped 0 bases from V and 0 bases from J, with 8 bases between. In DNA form, the CDR3 reads TGCAGTGCTAGAGATCTGGATTCGAACACCGGGGAGCTGTTTTTT. Translating it yields CSARDLDSNTGELFF.

The chain uses TRBV10-3 and TRBJ2-3; possibly TRBD1 for D (5 bases). The CDR3 consists of 17 residues. The V end was cut by 3 bases, the J end by 0 bases, with 16 bases between. CDR1 and CDR2 from the germline V gene are ENHRY and SYGVKD. The CDR3 sequence is CAISEGLGRVSTDTQYF. In nucleotides, the CDR3 is TGTGCCATCAGTGAAGGGTTGGGCAGGGTCAGCACAGATACGCAGTATTTT.

This clonotype occurred a few times. The V gene is TRBV3-1, the J gene TRBJ2-5, with D uncertain. Trimming stripped 5 bases from V and 2 bases from J, with 24 bases between. The CDR3 consists of 18 residues. Germline CDR1 and CDR2: LGHDT and YNNKEL (reference sequence). CDR3 protein: CASSFIVPVGTLQETQYF. CDR3 DNA: TGTGCCAGCAGCTTCATTGTCCCCGTAGGAACCTTACAAGAGACCCAGTACTTC.

This clonotype was detected only a few times. The chain joins TRBV5-1 to TRBJ1-1; 7 nucleotides agree with TRBD1. With 4 bases clipped from V and 6 bases from J, the junction kept 6 bases outside the gene matches. The CDR3 sequence is 13 residues long. Germline V gene lookup returns CDR1 SGHRS and CDR2 YFSETQ. This chain's CDR3 is CASSQRQGSEAFF. As DNA, the CDR3 is TGCGCCAGCAGCCAACGACAGGGATCTGAAGCTTTCTTT.

The CDR3 sequence is CASSITGNYGYTF. CDR3 nucleotides: TGTGCCAGTAGTATTACAGGGAACTATGGCTACACCTTC. The V call is TRBV19, the J call TRBJ1-2, with a possible D match to TRBD1 (6 bases). This CDR3 spans 13 amino acids. Germline CDR1 and CDR2: LNHDA and SQIVND (reference sequence). The V and J ends lost 3 bases and 2 bases respectively, with 7 bases between them.

The sample holds a few counts of this clonotype. V and J are TRBV5-6 and TRBJ2-1; D ambiguous. This CDR3 comprises 14 residues. Trimming stripped 5 bases from V and 6 bases from J, with 15 bases between. Germline loops: CDR1 SGHDT, CDR2 YYEEEE. The CDR3 DNA is TGTGCCAGCAGTTACTTGACGACTGCCAATGAGCAGTTCTTC. Amino acids: CASSYLTTANEQFF.

The chain uses TRBV4-1 and TRBJ2-7; tentatively, D is TRBD2 (6 bases). V lost 0 bases and J 3 bases, leaving 15 bases between the germline ends. The CDR3 length is 16 residues. The germline V gene has CDR1 MGHRA and CDR2 YSYEKL. The CDR3, as DNA: TGCGCCAGCAGCCAAGATGAGGGGACTTACTTCTACGAGCAGTACTTC. Its translation: CASSQDEGTYFYEQYF.